The 12 T cell receptor beta chains below were found in one sample sequenced in a study of T-cell memory formation after mild COVID-19 (dated by TCRdb to 2020 to 2023). Library construction relied on 5' RACE. The sequencer listed for this sample is Illumina NovaSeq 6000. TCRdb took the public reads, trimmed them with fastp at Q25, ran MiXCR for clone calling and kept in-frame beta chains. A single entry per CDR3 protein holds the most common genes and DNA from its merged rows. This sample holds hundreds of thousands of distinct CDR3 sequences; 13% to 15% were observed only once. The ten largest account for 22% of the sample. Sequencing was performed on PBMCs or a T cell subset sorted from them (not recorded which). These receptors all come from a man in his late teens or twenties who had mild COVID-19 (a few samples of this study predate the infection). The sample titles of this study are shuffled in the database, so cell type and time point are left out; the donor was told from shared clones.

This clonotype was observed a handful of times. At one boundary the junction diverges from the germline segment, which might be a read error. V usage is TRBV20-1 and J usage is TRBJ1-2; D unclear. The CDR3 covers 9 residues. The germline gives CDR1 DFQATT, CDR2 SNEGSKA (reference sequence). CDR3 DNA sequence: TGCAGTGCTAGAGATCATGGCCTCTTC. This encodes CSARDHGLF.

The chain uses TRBV6-2 or TRBV6-3 and TRBJ1-1; perhaps TRBD1 as D (5 bases). Trimming took 6 bases from V and 4 from J, leaving 9 bases between them. Per germline, CDR1 MNHEY and CDR2 SVGEGT. The CDR3 loop spans 12 amino acids. CDR3 in amino acids: CASSSRATEAFF. The CDR3 DNA reads TGTGCCAGCAGCTCCAGGGCCACTGAAGCTTTCTTT.

V gene TRBV7-2 combines with J gene TRBJ1-1; TRBD1 is a possible D gene (6 bases). The CDR3 loop spans 13 amino acids. Germline CDR1 SGHTA, CDR2 FQGNSA. Trimming took 6 bases from V and 4 from J, leaving 12 bases between them. This chain's CDR3 is CASRQGGSTEAFF. The CDR3 nucleotides are TGTGCCAGCAGGCAAGGGGGTAGCACTGAAGCTTTCTTT.

This clonotype was picked up a small number of times. The chain carries TRBV4-2 and TRBJ2-4, with 11 nucleotides matching TRBD2. The CDR3 spans 15 residues. V was clipped by 4 bases and J by 2 bases; unmatched bases: 1. Germline V gives CDR1 LGHNA, CDR2 YNFKEQ. In DNA, the CDR3 is TGTGCCAGCAGCCTAGCGGGGGGGCCCAAAAACATTCAGTACTTC. Protein: CASSLAGGPKNIQYF.

The gene calls are TRBV5-4 and TRBJ2-7, with D perhaps matching TRBD1 or TRBD2 (5 bases each). Germline CDR1 reads SGHNT; CDR2 reads YYREEE (reference sequence). This CDR3 has 14 amino acids. Deletions cut 0 bases from V and 1 base from J, with 8 bases between. The CDR3 DNA is TGTGCCAGCAGCTTGGGACAGCGGTCCTACGAGCAGTACTTC. Amino acid sequence: CASSLGQRSYEQYF.

The sample holds a few counts of this clonotype. The CDR3 protein is CASGTGQGASGANVLTF. In DNA form, the CDR3 reads TGTGCCAGCGGAACGGGACAGGGGGCTTCTGGGGCCAACGTCCTGACTTTC. The V and J genes are TRBV12-3 or TRBV12-4 and TRBJ2-6; 12 bases are shared with TRBD1. V was clipped by 8 bases and J by 1 base; unmatched bases: 6. The CDR3 has 17 residues.

This clonotype has a handful of counts. The chain combines TRBV20-1 with TRBJ1-5; D may be TRBD1 (5 bases). The CDR3 length is 12 residues. V gave up 6 bases and J gave up 6 bases, with 12 bases separating them. CDR1 and CDR2 from the germline V gene are DFQATT and SNEGSKA (reference sequence). CDR3 DNA sequence: TGCAGTGCCCTGCGGGGCACTCAGCCCCAGCATTTT. The encoded protein is CSALRGTQPQHF.

The rearrangement joins TRBV28 to TRBJ2-5; D uncertain. Trimming removed 7 bases from V and 4 bases from J, with 13 bases in between. The germline gives CDR1 MDHEN, CDR2 SYDVKM. This CDR3 region has 13 residues. The CDR3 sequence is CASNERMIETQYF. CDR3 nucleotides: TGTGCCAGCAATGAAAGGATGATAGAGACCCAGTACTTC.

The rearrangement links TRBV5-1 to TRBJ1-4; 9 bases are shared with TRBD1. CDR1 SGHRS and CDR2 YFSETQ come from the germline V gene. V lost 0 bases and J lost 8; bases outside the gene matches: 5. The CDR3 spans 15 residues. The CDR3, as DNA: TGCGCCAGCAGCTTGGATAGACAGGGGGGAGAAAAACTGTTTTTT. Translation gives CASSLDRQGGEKLFF. Drawing the rest from reference TRBV5-1 and TRBJ1-4, the complete variable domain is KAGVTQTPRYLIKTRGQQVTLSCSPISGHRSVSWYQQTPGQGLQFLFEYFSETQRNKGNFPGRFSGRQFSNSRSEMNVSTLELGDSALYLCASSLDRQGGEKLFFGSGTQLSVL.

This clonotype showed up just a few times. The chain joins TRBV24-1 to TRBJ2-3; 8 bases fit TRBD1. This CDR3 is 15 amino acids long. CDR1 and CDR2 (germline): KGHDR, SFDVKD. The V gene end was trimmed by 4 bases and the J gene end by 6 bases; junction bases not matched to a gene: 8. In DNA, the CDR3 is TGTGCCACCAGTGACCCCACGACAGGGGAGGATACGCAGTATTTT. Its translation: CATSDPTTGEDTQYF.

This chain connects TRBV5-6 to TRBJ2-7; 7 nucleotides match TRBD2. The CDR3 is made up of 17 amino acids. Germline V gives CDR1 SGHDT, CDR2 YYEEEE. V was pared by 4 bases and J by 3 bases, with 16 bases of the junction left unmatched. The CDR3: CASSGTPLSGDRYEQYV. As DNA, the CDR3 is TGTGCCAGCAGCGGGACCCCTCTCAGCGGGGATCGCTACGAGCAGTACGTC.

The genes are TRBV24-1 and TRBJ1-2, with D tentatively TRBD1 (5 bases). The CDR3 sequence is 15 residues long. V was clipped by 2 bases and J by 2 bases, with 11 bases between them. Germline CDR1 KGHDR, CDR2 SFDVKD. CDR3 region: CATSDSGAGNYGYTF. DNA for the CDR3: TGTGCCACCAGTGATTCCGGGGCGGGAAACTATGGCTACACCTTC.